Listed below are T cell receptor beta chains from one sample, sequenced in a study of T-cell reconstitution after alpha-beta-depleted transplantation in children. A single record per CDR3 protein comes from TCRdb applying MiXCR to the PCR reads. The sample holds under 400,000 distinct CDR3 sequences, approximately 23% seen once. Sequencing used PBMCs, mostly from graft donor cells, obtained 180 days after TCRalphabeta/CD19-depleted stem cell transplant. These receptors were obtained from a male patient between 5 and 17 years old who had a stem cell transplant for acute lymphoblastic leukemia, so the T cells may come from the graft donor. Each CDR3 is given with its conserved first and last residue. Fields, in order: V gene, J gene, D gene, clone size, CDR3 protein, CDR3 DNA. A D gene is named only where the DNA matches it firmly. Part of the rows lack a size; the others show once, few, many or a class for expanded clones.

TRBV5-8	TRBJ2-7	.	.	CASSLRYRNYEQYF	TGTGCCAGCAGCTTACGTTACAGGAACTACGAGCAGTACTTC
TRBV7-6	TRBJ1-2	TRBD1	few	CASSSRQGFAYGYTF	TGTGCCAGCAGCTCGAGACAGGGGTTCGCCTATGGCTACACCTTC
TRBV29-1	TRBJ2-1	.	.	CSVGGTFNEQFF	TGCAGCGTCGGCGGGACCTTCAATGAGCAGTTCTTC
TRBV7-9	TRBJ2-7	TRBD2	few	CASSPRLAGVYEQYF	TGTGCCAGCAGCCCGCGACTAGCGGGAGTCTACGAGCAGTACTTC
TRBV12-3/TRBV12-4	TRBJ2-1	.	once	CASSLGKEQFF	TGTGCCAGCAGTTTAGGAAAAGAGCAGTTCTTC
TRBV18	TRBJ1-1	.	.	CASSPQGRGTEAFF	TGTGCCAGCTCACCCCAGGGTAGGGGCACTGAAGCTTTCTTT
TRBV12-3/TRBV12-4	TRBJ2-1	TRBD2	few	CASSLGGLALTYNEQFF	TGTGCCAGCAGTTTAGGGGGACTAGCTCTGACCTACAATGAGCAGTTCTTC
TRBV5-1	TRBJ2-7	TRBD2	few	CASGAGLAGGFSYEQYF	TGCGCCAGCGGGGCGGGACTAGCGGGAGGCTTCTCCTACGAGCAGTACTTC
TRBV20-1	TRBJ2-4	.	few	CSARDNRGYKNIQYF	TGCAGTGCTAGAGATAACCGGGGATACAAAAACATTCAGTACTTC
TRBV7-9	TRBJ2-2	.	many	CASSFFGTGELFF	TGTGCCAGCAGCTTTTTTGGAACCGGGGAGCTGTTTTTT
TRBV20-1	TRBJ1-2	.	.	CSALTGLARTF	TGCAGTGCCCTGACTGGTTTGGCTCGCACCTTC
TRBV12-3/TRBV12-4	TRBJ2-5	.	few	CASSLGSSISETQYF	TGTGCCAGCAGTTTAGGGTCGTCTATTTCGGAGACCCAGTACTTC
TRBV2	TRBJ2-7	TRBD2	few	CASSEEASGSYEQYF	TGTGCCAGCAGTGAAGAGGCTAGCGGTTCCTACGAGCAGTACTTC
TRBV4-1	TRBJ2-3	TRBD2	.	CASSQPKGGAGTSGRGNTQYF	TGCGCCAGCAGCCAACCGAAGGGGGGCGCGGGCACTAGCGGGAGAGGGAATACGCAGTATTTT
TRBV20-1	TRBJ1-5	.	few	CSARGGGDQPQHF	TGCAGTGCTAGAGGAGGAGGAGATCAGCCCCAGCATTTT
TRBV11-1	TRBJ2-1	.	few	CASSSFTHGNEQFF	TGTGCCAGCAGCTCCTTCACGCACGGAAATGAGCAGTTCTTC
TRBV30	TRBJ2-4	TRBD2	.	CAWSLAGVVMAKNIQYF	TGTGCCTGGAGCTTAGCGGGAGTTGTAATGGCCAAAAACATTCAGTACTTC
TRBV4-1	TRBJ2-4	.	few	CASSQGLGGHYQYF	TGCGCCAGCAGCCAAGGACTAGGAGGGCATTATCAGTACTTC
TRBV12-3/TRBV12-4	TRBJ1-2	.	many	CASSFQLANYGYTF	TGTGCCAGCAGTTTTCAGTTAGCTAACTATGGCTACACCTTC
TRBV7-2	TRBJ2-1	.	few	CASSLYRTYNEQFF	TGTGCCAGCAGCTTATACAGGACCTACAATGAGCAGTTCTTC
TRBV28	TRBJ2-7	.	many	CASSFRGGLYEQYF	TGTGCCAGCAGTTTCAGGGGGGGTTTATACGAGCAGTACTTC
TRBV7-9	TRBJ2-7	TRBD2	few	CASSYLAVYEQYF	TGTGCCAGCAGCTACCTAGCGGTATACGAGCAGTACTTC
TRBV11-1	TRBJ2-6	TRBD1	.	CASSSNWDRGRSGANVLTF	TGTGCCAGCAGCTCGAATTGGGACAGGGGGCGATCTGGGGCCAACGTCCTGACTTTC
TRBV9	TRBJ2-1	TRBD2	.	CASSVGPHGLAGLNEQFF	TGTGCCAGCAGCGTAGGACCCCACGGACTAGCGGGTCTCAATGAGCAGTTCTTC
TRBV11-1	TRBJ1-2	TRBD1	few	CASSLKQTRDRGLGGYTF	TGTGCCAGCAGCTTGAAACAAACTCGGGACAGGGGATTAGGCGGCTACACCTTC
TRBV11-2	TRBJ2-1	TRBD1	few	CASSLHGLTTGWNNEQFF	TGTGCCAGCAGCTTACACGGGCTTACGACAGGGTGGAACAATGAGCAGTTCTTC
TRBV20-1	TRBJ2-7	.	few	CSAGRPVGRRSYEQYF	TGCAGTGCCGGTCGGCCCGTGGGGCGGCGCTCCTACGAGCAGTACTTC
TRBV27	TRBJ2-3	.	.	CASTLGLASDTQYF	TGTGCCAGCACTCTGGGGCTAGCGTCGGATACGCAGTATTTT
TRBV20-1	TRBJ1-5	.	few	CSAISVSAQPQHF	TGCAGTGCCATATCGGTGTCAGCGCAGCCCCAGCATTTT
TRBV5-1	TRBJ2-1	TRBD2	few	CASSLPSGSGSPTYNEQFF	TGCGCCAGCAGCTTGCCGAGCGGTAGCGGGAGCCCAACCTACAATGAGCAGTTCTTC
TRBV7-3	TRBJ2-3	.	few	CASSFEPQDTQYF	TGTGCCAGCAGCTTTGAGCCTCAAGATACGCAGTATTTT
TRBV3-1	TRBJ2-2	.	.	CASSPLLGELFF	TGTGCCAGCAGCCCCCTCCTCGGGGAGCTGTTTTTT
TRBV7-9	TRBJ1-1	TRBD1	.	CASTRTGGNTEAFF	TGTGCCAGCACCCGGACAGGGGGGAATACTGAAGCTTTCTTT
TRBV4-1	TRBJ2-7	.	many	CASSQERWEPFHEQYF	TGCGCCAGCAGCCAAGAGAGATGGGAGCCTTTCCACGAGCAGTACTTC
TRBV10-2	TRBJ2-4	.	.	CASSEQQDLAKNIQYF	TGCGCCAGCAGTGAGCAACAAGATCTAGCCAAAAACATTCAGTACTTC
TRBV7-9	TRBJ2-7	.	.	CASSLVHSSYEQYF	TGTGCCAGCAGCTTAGTTCACAGCTCCTACGAGCAGTACTTC
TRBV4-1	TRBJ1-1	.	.	CASSHRNTEAFF	TGCGCCAGCAGCCATAGGAACACTGAAGCTTTCTTT
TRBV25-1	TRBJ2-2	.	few	CASSARLNTGELFF	TGTGCCAGCAGTGCTCGCCTGAACACCGGGGAGCTGTTTTTT
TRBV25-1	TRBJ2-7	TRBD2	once	CASSPPGGGAYEQYF	TGTGCCAGCAGCCCCCCCGGCGGGGGGGCGTACGAGCAGTACTTC
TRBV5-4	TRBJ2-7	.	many	CASSLGAATPRYEQYF	TGTGCCAGCAGCTTGGGGGCGGCTACCCCTCGCTACGAGCAGTACTTC
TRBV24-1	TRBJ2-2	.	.	CATSAAGPYTGELFF	TGTGCCACCAGTGCTGCGGGACCTTACACCGGGGAGCTGTTTTTT
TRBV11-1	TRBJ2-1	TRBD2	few	CASSSSGGRPYNEQFF	TGTGCCAGCAGCTCCTCGGGCGGGAGACCCTACAATGAGCAGTTCTTC
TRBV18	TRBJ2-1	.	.	CASPILIQDEQFF	TGTGCCAGCCCTATTCTTATCCAGGATGAGCAGTTCTTC